These T cell receptor beta chains were read from a single sample in a study of T cells in Graves' hyperthyroidism and ophthalmopathy. TCRdb re-analysed the multiplex PCR reads in MiXCR, keeping a single row per CDR3 protein. Altogether over 500,000 distinct CDR3 sequences are present, 16% being singletons, with the ten largest covering approximately 30%. Sequenced input: blood. These receptors originate from a woman in her twenties or thirties with Graves' ophthalmopathy. The CDR3 runs from the conserved cysteine through the conserved F or W. Fields, in order: J gene, clone size, CDR3 length, D gene, V gene, CDR3 protein, CDR3 DNA. A D gene is named only where the DNA matches it firmly. Part of the rows lack a size; the others show once, few, many or a class for expanded clones.

TRBJ2-1,many,13,-,TRBV30,CAWSVRGRNEQFF,TGTGCCTGGAGTGTACGAGGGAGGAATGAGCAGTTCTTC
TRBJ2-5,-,12,-,TRBV20-1,CSAIYYQETQYF,TGCAGTGCCATCTATTACCAAGAGACCCAGTACTTC
TRBJ1-6,many,14,-,TRBV28,CASNIGSYNSPLHF,TGTGCCAGCAACATCGGGTCCTATAATTCACCCCTCCACTTT
TRBJ2-3,many,15,-,TRBV18,CASSPMRVATDTQYF,TGTGCCAGCTCACCAATGAGGGTTGCGACAGATACGCAGTATTTT
TRBJ2-3,-,14,-,TRBV10-3,CAISESATTDTQYF,TGTGCCATCAGTGAGTCGGCCACCACAGATACGCAGTATTTT
TRBJ1-4,-,18,-,TRBV6-2/TRBV6-3,CASSGEPRLGRMNEKLFF,TGTGCCAGCAGTGGAGAACCCCGTCTCGGACGGATGAATGAAAAACTGTTTTTT
TRBJ2-2,few,12,-,TRBV11-2,CASIRTSGELLF,TGTGCCAGCATCCGCACCTCCGGGGAGCTGCTTTTT
TRBJ2-3,many,17,TRBD2,TRBV20-1,CSARDPSGRAVTDTQYF,TGCAGTGCTAGAGATCCCAGCGGGAGGGCCGTGACAGATACGCAGTATTTT
TRBJ2-3,-,16,TRBD1,TRBV28,CASSFPGQDSTDTQYF,TGTGCCAGCAGTTTTCCCGGACAGGACAGCACAGATACGCAGTATTTT
TRBJ2-7,few,16,TRBD1,TRBV15,CATSPDMLRGHSEQYF,TGTGCCACCAGCCCCGATATGTTAAGGGGGCACTCCGAGCAGTACTTC
TRBJ2-3,many,15,TRBD1,TRBV28,CASSLQTGGTDTQYF,TGTGCCAGCAGTTTACAGACAGGGGGCACAGATACGCAGTATTTT
TRBJ1-2,-,16,-,TRBV6-6,CASSYRSAASGYGYTF,TGTGCCAGCAGTTACAGGTCGGCTGCCTCGGGGTATGGCTACACCTTC
TRBJ2-5,-,12,-,TRBV10-3,CAIKRDQETQYF,TGTGCCATCAAGAGAGACCAAGAGACCCAGTACTTC
TRBJ2-3,many,13,-,TRBV28,CASRVGATDTQYF,TGTGCCAGCAGGGTCGGGGCCACAGATACGCAGTATTTT
TRBJ1-2,-,14,-,TRBV10-3,CAISESEGNYGYTF,TGTGCCATCAGTGAGTCTGAGGGGAACTATGGCTACACCTTC
TRBJ1-6,many,15,-,TRBV11-3,CASTKTRRHNSPLHF,TGTGCCAGCACGAAGACACGCCGGCATAATTCACCCCTCCACTTT
TRBJ1-2,many,14,TRBD1,TRBV7-9,CASSSDREVDGYTF,TGTGCCAGCAGCTCCGACAGGGAGGTTGATGGCTACACCTTC
TRBJ2-3,many,15,-,TRBV10-3,CAISDGGRGADTQYF,TGTGCCATCAGTGACGGGGGGCGAGGGGCAGATACGCAGTATTTT
TRBJ2-3,-,15,TRBD1,TRBV9,CASSVVAGGMDTQYF,TGTGCCAGCAGCGTAGTTGCAGGGGGCATGGATACGCAGTATTTT
TRBJ2-7,many,14,-,TRBV18,CASSPGTEPYEQYF,TGTGCCAGCTCACCCGGGACGGAGCCCTACGAGCAGTACTTC
TRBJ2-1,many,17,TRBD1,TRBV2,CASSEEGAGTGVNEQFF,TGTGCCAGCAGTGAAGAAGGAGCCGGGACAGGGGTCAATGAGCAGTTCTTC
TRBJ1-5,few,17,-,TRBV6-5,CASSYIEAGVRNQPQHF,TGTGCCAGCAGTTACATTGAGGCAGGGGTAAGGAATCAGCCCCAGCATTTT
TRBJ2-7,few,14,-,TRBV6-2/TRBV6-3,CANSYGLEPYEQYF,TGTGCCAACAGTTACGGTTTGGAACCCTACGAGCAGTACTTC
TRBJ1-1,-,14,-,TRBV9,CASSPRDDDTEAFF,TGTGCCAGCAGCCCGCGGGACGATGACACTGAAGCTTTCTTT
TRBJ2-7,many,13,-,TRBV3-1,CASSLKGVREQYF,TGTGCCAGCAGCCTCAAAGGGGTTCGGGAGCAGTACTTC
TRBJ2-7,many,14,-,TRBV28,CASSFLSGLYEQYF,TGTGCCAGCAGTTTCCTCTCGGGGCTCTACGAGCAGTACTTC